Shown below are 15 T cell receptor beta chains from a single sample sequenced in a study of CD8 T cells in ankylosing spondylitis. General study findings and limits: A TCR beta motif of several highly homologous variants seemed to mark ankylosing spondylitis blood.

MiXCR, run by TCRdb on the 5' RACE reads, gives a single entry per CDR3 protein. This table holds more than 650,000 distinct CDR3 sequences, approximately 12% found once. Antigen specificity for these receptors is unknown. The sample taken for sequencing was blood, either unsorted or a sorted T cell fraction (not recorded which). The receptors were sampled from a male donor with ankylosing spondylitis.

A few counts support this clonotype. The CDR3 DNA reads as TGCGCCAGCAGCGGGGGAGTTCCCTCCTACGAGCAGTACTTC. This encodes CASSGGVPSYEQYF. V is TRBV5-1 and J is TRBJ2-7; either TRBD1 or TRBD2 may supply D (5 bases each). This CDR3 spans 14 amino acids. Germline lookup yields CDR1 SGHRS and CDR2 YFSETQ. The V end lost 4 bases, the J end lost 0 bases, and 11 bases lay between the germline ends.

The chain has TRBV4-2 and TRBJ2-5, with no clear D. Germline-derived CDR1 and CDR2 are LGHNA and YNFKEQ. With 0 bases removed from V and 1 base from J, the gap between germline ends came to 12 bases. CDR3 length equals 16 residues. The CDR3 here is CASSQEWADPQETQYF. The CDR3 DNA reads TGTGCCAGCAGCCAAGAATGGGCGGACCCCCAAGAGACCCAGTACTTC.

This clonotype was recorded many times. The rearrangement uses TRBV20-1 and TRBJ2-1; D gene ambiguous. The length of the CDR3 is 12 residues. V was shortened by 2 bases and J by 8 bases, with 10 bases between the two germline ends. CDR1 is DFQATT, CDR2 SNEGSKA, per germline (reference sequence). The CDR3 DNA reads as TGCAGTGCTAGAAGCCATGGCGATGAGCAGTTCTTC. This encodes CSARSHGDEQFF.

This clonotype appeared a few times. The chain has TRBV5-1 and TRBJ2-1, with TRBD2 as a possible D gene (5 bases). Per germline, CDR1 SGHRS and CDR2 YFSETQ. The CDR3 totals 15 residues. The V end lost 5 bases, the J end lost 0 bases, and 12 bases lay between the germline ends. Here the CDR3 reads CASRRESPSYNEQFF. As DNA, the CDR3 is TGCGCCAGCAGGAGGGAGTCCCCCTCCTACAATGAGCAGTTCTTC.

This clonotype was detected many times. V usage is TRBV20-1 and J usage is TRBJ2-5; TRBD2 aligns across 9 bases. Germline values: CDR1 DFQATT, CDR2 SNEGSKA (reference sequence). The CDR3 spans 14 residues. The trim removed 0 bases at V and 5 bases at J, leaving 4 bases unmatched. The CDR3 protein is CSARDLAGGETQYF. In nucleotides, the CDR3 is TGCAGTGCTAGAGATCTCGCGGGAGGGGAGACCCAGTACTTC.

The DNA for the CDR3 is TGTGCCATCAGTGAACGGGGGAACACCGGGGAGCTGTTTTTT. It is translated as CAISERGNTGELFF. The rearrangement uses TRBV10-3 and TRBJ2-2; possible D gene TRBD2, 5 bases. The CDR3 has 14 amino acids. The V end lost 3 bases, the J end lost 1 base, and 6 bases lay between the germline ends. In germline, CDR1 is ENHRY, CDR2 SYGVKD.

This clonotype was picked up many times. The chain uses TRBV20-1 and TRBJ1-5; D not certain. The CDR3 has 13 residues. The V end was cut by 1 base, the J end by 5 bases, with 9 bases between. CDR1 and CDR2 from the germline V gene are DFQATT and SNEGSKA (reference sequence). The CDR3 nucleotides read TGCAGTGCTAGAGTCGTAGGGTATCAGCCCCAGCATTTT. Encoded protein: CSARVVGYQPQHF.

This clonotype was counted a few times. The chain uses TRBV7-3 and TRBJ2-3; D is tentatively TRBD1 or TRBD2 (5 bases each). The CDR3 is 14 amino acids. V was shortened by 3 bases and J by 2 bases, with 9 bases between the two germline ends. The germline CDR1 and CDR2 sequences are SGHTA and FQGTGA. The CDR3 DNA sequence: TGTGCCAGCAGCTTGGGACCAACCACAGATACGCAGTATTTT. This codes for CASSLGPTTDTQYF.

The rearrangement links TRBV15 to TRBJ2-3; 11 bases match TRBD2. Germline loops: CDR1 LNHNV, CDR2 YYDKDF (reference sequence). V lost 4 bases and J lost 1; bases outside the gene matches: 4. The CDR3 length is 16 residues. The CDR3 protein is CATSIGLAGRTDTQYF. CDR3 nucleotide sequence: TGTGCCACCAGCATCGGACTAGCGGGCCGCACAGATACGCAGTATTTT.

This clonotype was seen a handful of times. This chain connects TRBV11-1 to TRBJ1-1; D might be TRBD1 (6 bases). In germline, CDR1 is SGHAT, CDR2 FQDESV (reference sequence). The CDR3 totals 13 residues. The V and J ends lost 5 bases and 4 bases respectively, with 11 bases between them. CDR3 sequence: CASSGPRGTEAFF. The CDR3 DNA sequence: TGTGCCAGCAGCGGGCCCAGGGGCACTGAAGCTTTCTTT.

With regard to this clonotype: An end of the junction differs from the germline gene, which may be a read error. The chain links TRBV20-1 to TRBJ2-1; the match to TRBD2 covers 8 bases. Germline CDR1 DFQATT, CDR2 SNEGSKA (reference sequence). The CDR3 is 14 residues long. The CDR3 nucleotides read TGCAGTGCCAGAGCGGGGGCCACCTACAATGAGCAGTTCTTC. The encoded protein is CSARAGATYNEQFF.

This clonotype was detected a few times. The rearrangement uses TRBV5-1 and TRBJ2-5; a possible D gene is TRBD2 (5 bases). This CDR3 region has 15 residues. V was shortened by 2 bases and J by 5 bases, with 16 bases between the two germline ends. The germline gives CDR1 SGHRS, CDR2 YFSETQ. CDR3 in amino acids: CASSFYEGVGETQYF. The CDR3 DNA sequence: TGCGCCAGCAGCTTTTACGAGGGCGTAGGGGAGACCCAGTACTTC.

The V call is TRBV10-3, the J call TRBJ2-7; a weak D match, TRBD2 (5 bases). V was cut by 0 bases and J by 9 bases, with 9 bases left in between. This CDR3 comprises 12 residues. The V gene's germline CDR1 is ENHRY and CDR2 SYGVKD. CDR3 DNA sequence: TGTGCCATCAGTGAGTCGGGAGACGGGCAGTACTTC. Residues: CAISESGDGQYF.

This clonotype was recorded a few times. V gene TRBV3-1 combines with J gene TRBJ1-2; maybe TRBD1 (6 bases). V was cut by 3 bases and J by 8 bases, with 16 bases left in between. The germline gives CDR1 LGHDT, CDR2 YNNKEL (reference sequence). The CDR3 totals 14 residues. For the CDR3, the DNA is TGTGCCAGCAGCCAGCTTTGGGGGGCAGGAGGCTACACCTTC. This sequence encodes CASSQLWGAGGYTF.

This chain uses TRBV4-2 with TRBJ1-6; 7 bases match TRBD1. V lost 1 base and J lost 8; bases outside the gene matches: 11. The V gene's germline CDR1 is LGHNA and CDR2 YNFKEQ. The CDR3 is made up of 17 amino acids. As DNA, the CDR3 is TGTGCCAGCAGCCAAGTAAGAGGCGGGGACAGAGATTCACCCCTCCACTTT. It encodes CASSQVRGGDRDSPLHF.